The 7 T cell receptor beta chains given below trace back to one sample, sequenced in a study of CXCR3-negative and CXCR3-positive naive CD8 T cells (dated by TCRdb to about 2019). TCRdb names NextSeq 550 as the instrument used. The Human TCR Profiling Kit (MiLaboratory) was used to make UMI-labeled 5' RACE TRB cDNA libraries. The reads, reprocessed by TCRdb, yield one row per CDR3 protein sequence and no DNA. For this sample, the table gives over 55,000 distinct CDR3 sequences. The ten largest account for around 24% of the sample. Sequenced material: memory CD8+ T cells from blood. Read against the paper, the sample's cell subset or site label means: conventional CD8+ memory T cells (TMEM), sorted as controls. Every receptor here comes from a human donor in good health. Some clones in this sample may be carry-over from other donors' samples.

The rearrangement joins TRBV27 to TRBJ2-1; lacking DNA, the TRBD2 call made by TCRdb goes unchecked. The CDR3 consists of 18 residues. Germline V gives CDR1 MNHEY, CDR2 SMNVEV (reference sequence). The CDR3 is CASSLVPPGLAGRNEQFF.

V gene TRBV29-1 combines with J gene TRBJ1-1; there is no DNA to check the TCRdb D call of TRBD1. In germline, CDR1 is SQVTM, CDR2 ANQGSEA. This CDR3 region has 12 residues. The CDR3 loop is CSVRQGDTEAFF.

The V call is TRBV29-1, the J call TRBJ2-7. CDR1 and CDR2 from the germline V gene are SQVTM and ANQGSEA. This CDR3 contains 13 residues. The CDR3 sequence is CSVVSEETYEQYF.

The chain carries TRBV29-1 and TRBJ2-5; the D call from TCRdb, TRBD2, cannot be confirmed without DNA. CDR1 SQVTM and CDR2 ANQGSEA come from the germline V gene. The CDR3 runs to 14 residues. The chain's CDR3 is CSVLGLAGKETQYF.

V usage is TRBV28 and J usage is TRBJ2-1. The germline gives CDR1 MDHEN, CDR2 SYDVKM. This CDR3 has 12 amino acids. This chain's CDR3 is CASSGLGNEQFF.

The chain is built from TRBV5-1 and TRBJ1-2. Germline assignment: CDR1 SGHRS and CDR2 YFSETQ. The CDR3 has 12 residues. The CDR3 region is CASSLVGNGYTF. Complete variable domain (other parts from reference TRBV5-1 and TRBJ1-2): KAGVTQTPRYLIKTRGQQVTLSCSPISGHRSVSWYQQTPGQGLQFLFEYFSETQRNKGNFPGRFSGRQFSNSRSEMNVSTLELGDSALYLCASSLVGNGYTFGSGTRLTVV.

The chain recombines TRBV29-1 with TRBJ1-1; TCRdb indicates TRBD1, and absent DNA this call remains unverified. This CDR3 is 13 amino acids long. Germline V gene sequence: CDR1 SQVTM, CDR2 ANQGSEA. The CDR3 is CSVEGQGRTEAFF.